This TCR beta chain stems from a study of technical replicates of blood from several donors (dated 2017 in TCRdb). This clone showed up just once. Its antigen remains unidentified. No much larger clonotype is one base removed from it; base qualities were not supplied. Library preparation employed the immunoSEQ multiplex PCR assay. The source is immuneACCESS, and TCRdb retained only in-frame sequences with V and J called. Part of the clones is not carried over; for the studies checked, unresolved V genes explain less than half of this, and the remainder is unexplained. The sample table lists 74,000 or so clones, 85% to 95% of them with a count of one. The ten largest clones take up roughly 0.37% of the sample. The germline V gene yields SQVTM for CDR1 and ANQGSEA for CDR2. From the cysteine up to the phenylalanine, the CDR3 has a length of 14 residues. The sequence is cut down to CDR3 DNA, 42 bases in frame from base 1. Trimming removed 5 bases from V and 0 bases from J, leaving 13 bases between the germline ends.

Recombination joined TRBV29-1 with TRBJ1-1; TRBD1 is perhaps the D gene, given 6 matching bases. The receptor was isolated from a human donor in good health. The sample taken for sequencing was T cells isolated from PBMCs. Here is the DNA: TGCAGCGTTCCGACAGGAGTAATGAACACTGAAGCTTTCTTT. Its product reads: CSVPTGVMNTEAFF.